Below, 19 T cell receptor beta chains from the same sample are listed, as sequenced in a study of blood T cell repertoires in COVID-19. Data came from immunoSEQ multiplex PCR; TCRdb stores just in-frame clones and leaves some out. The data hold roughly 200,000 clones, with around four fifths observed a single time. Sequences were obtained from peripheral blood. The receptors stem from a woman of 80 years or more with active or convalescent COVID-19.

This chain uses TRBV10-3 with TRBJ1-2; D is unclear. Germline loops: CDR1 ENHRY, CDR2 SYGVKD. The CDR3 spans 16 residues. Trimming left V 4 bases short and J 4 bases short, with 19 bases between. CDR3 DNA sequence: TGTGCCATCAGTGTAGAAGGGAGACGGTACTCCTATGGCTACACCTTC. As protein: CAISVEGRRYSYGYTF.

The gene calls are TRBV11-1 and TRBJ1-1, with 7 bases aligning to TRBD1. The germline CDR1 and CDR2 sequences are SGHAT and FQDESV (reference sequence). Trimming cost V 5 bases and J 0 bases; bases outside gene matches: 6. This CDR3 comprises 15 residues. The CDR3 loop is CASSQTGVVNTEAFF. Written as DNA, the CDR3 is TGTGCCAGCAGCCAAACAGGGGTGGTGAACACTGAAGCTTTCTTT. The whole variable domain, remainder taken from reference TRBV11-1 and TRBJ1-1, is EAEVAQSPRYKITEKSQAVAFWCDPISGHATLYWYRQILGQGPELLVQFQDESVVDDSQLPKDRFSAERLKGVDSTLKIQPAELGDSAMYLCASSQTGVVNTEAFFGQGTRLTVV.

The rearrangement joins TRBV6-5 to TRBJ2-7; weak D call: TRBD2 (7 bases). Germline V CDR1 and CDR2: MNHEY, SVGAGI. With 8 bases removed from V and 3 bases from J, the gap between germline ends came to 17 bases. CDR3 length: 14 residues. The CDR3 DNA is TGTGCCAGCGGGGGGCGGGAGAGGGACTACGAGCAGTACTTC. It codes for CASGGRERDYEQYF.

The CDR3 loop is CASSLAEGNYGYTF. The CDR3 bases are TGCGCCAGCAGCTTGGCCGAGGGAAACTATGGCTACACCTTC. V is TRBV5-1 and J is TRBJ1-2, with no clear D. Germline loops: CDR1 SGHRS, CDR2 YFSETQ. V was pared by 0 bases and J by 2 bases, with 8 bases between. The CDR3 runs to 14 residues. Based on the CDR3 plus reference TRBV5-1 and TRBJ1-2, the full variable domain is KAGVTQTPRYLIKTRGQQVTLSCSPISGHRSVSWYQQTPGQGLQFLFEYFSETQRNKGNFPGRFSGRQFSNSRSEMNVSTLELGDSALYLCASSLAEGNYGYTFGSGTRLTVV.

The V and J genes are TRBV18 and TRBJ2-2; 9 bases agree with TRBD2. Germline CDR1 reads KGHSH; CDR2 reads LQKENI. This CDR3 region has 15 residues. The V and J ends lost 4 bases and 2 bases, in that order; junction bases with no gene match: 2. In nucleotides, the CDR3 is TGTGCCAGCTCACGACTAGCGGAAAACACCGGGGAGCTGTTTTTT. It yields the protein CASSRLAENTGELFF.

This chain connects TRBV4-3 to TRBJ1-5; D unresolved. Per germline, CDR1 LGHNA and CDR2 YSLEER. The V end lost 0 bases, the J end lost 2 bases, and 8 bases lay between the germline ends. The length of the CDR3 is 15 residues. CDR3 amino acids: CASSQEALGNQPQHF. Here the CDR3 DNA reads TGCGCCAGCAGCCAAGAAGCCCTAGGCAATCAGCCCCAGCATTTT.

J is TRBJ2-4 and V is TRBV6-2 or TRBV6-3, with D tentatively TRBD2 (6 bases). V was shortened by 2 bases and J by 5 bases, with 10 bases between the two germline ends. CDR1 MNHEY and CDR2 SVGEGT come from the germline V gene. The CDR3 contains 14 residues. CDR3 in amino acids: CASSYPERENIQYF. Written as DNA, the CDR3 is TGTGCCAGCAGTTACCCGGAGCGGGAAAACATTCAGTACTTC.

The CDR3 reads CASSYGAGVSNQPQHF. The CDR3, as DNA: TGTGCCAGCAGTTACGGGGCAGGGGTAAGCAATCAGCCCCAGCATTTT. V usage is TRBV6-2 or TRBV6-3 and J usage is TRBJ1-5, with TRBD1 as a possible D gene (6 bases). Germline CDR1 is MNHEY and CDR2 is SVGEGT. The ends were cut back, 2 bases at V and 1 base at J, with 12 bases in the middle. This CDR3 is 16 amino acids long.

The chain employs TRBV12-3 or TRBV12-4 and TRBJ2-7, with D perhaps TRBD1 (5 bases). The CDR3 loop spans 11 amino acids. Deletions cut 2 bases from V and 9 bases from J, with 8 bases between. CDR3 loop: CASSLQGRQYF. As DNA, the CDR3 is TGTGCCAGCAGTTTACAGGGCCGGCAGTACTTC.

V usage is TRBV24-1 and J usage is TRBJ1-2; 8 bases map to TRBD1. The CDR3 runs to 14 residues. The V and J ends lost 4 bases and 6 bases, in that order; junction bases with no gene match: 6. The germline CDR1 and CDR2 sequences are KGHDR and SFDVKD. The CDR3 protein is CATSDLDRGDGYTF. The CDR3 bases are TGTGCCACCAGTGACCTAGACAGGGGAGATGGCTACACCTTC.

This clone was observed a few times. The chain combines TRBV7-2 with TRBJ2-2, with D perhaps matching TRBD1 (6 bases). The CDR3 spans 16 residues. Per the germline V gene, CDR1 is SGHTA and CDR2 is FQGNSA. V was cut by 5 bases and J by 0 bases, with 13 bases left in between. Written as DNA, the CDR3 is TGTGCCAGCAGCCCCGGACAGCTCGCGAACACCGGGGAGCTGTTTTTT. Translated: CASSPGQLANTGELFF. The variable domain in full, with the rest retrieved from reference TRBV7-2 and TRBJ2-2, is GAGVSQSPSNKVTEKGKDVELRCDPISGHTALYWYRQSLGQGLEFLIYFQGNSAPDKSGLPSDRFSAERTGGSVSTLTIQRTQQEDSAVYLCASSPGQLANTGELFFGEGSRLTVL.

V and J are TRBV10-2 and TRBJ2-1; 11 bases map to TRBD2. This CDR3 comprises 14 residues. V was pared by 10 bases and J by 8 bases, with 10 bases of the junction left unmatched. CDR1 and CDR2 from the germline V gene are WSHSY and SAAADI. In nucleotides, the CDR3 is TGCGCCACGTCTACTAGCGGGAGCAGCGATGAGCAGTTCTTC. It translates to CATSTSGSSDEQFF.

The rearrangement joins TRBV19 to TRBJ2-2, with TRBD1 as a possible D gene (5 bases). Germline loops: CDR1 LNHDA, CDR2 SQIVND (reference sequence). The V end was cut by 4 bases, the J end by 0 bases, with 9 bases between. The length of the CDR3 is 15 residues. The CDR3 is CASSKTGTNTGELFF. CDR3 coding DNA: TGTGCCAGTAGTAAAACAGGCACGAACACCGGGGAGCTGTTTTTT.

The chain carries TRBV11-2 and TRBJ2-7, with D perhaps TRBD2 (5 bases). The CDR3 extends over 15 amino acids. In germline, CDR1 is SGHAT, CDR2 FQNNGV. V gave up 5 bases and J gave up 0 bases, with 14 bases separating them. CDR3 protein: CASSRTLEGSYEQYF. The CDR3 DNA sequence: TGTGCCAGCAGCAGGACCCTTGAGGGCTCCTACGAGCAGTACTTC.

This chain joins TRBV4-1 and TRBJ2-2; possibly TRBD2 for D (5 bases). The germline V and J ends were trimmed by 4 bases and 1 base, with 16 bases remaining between them. The CDR3 has 17 amino acids. CDR1 is MGHRA and CDR2 is YSYEKL in the germline V gene. Here the CDR3 reads CASSPPERAGNTGELFF. The DNA for the CDR3 is TGCGCCAGCAGCCCCCCTGAGAGGGCGGGGAACACCGGGGAGCTGTTTTTT.

The V gene is TRBV6-5, the J gene TRBJ1-5, with TRBD1 identical over 7 bases. This CDR3 contains 14 residues. The germline V gene has CDR1 MNHEY and CDR2 SVGAGI. Germline trimming cut 5 bases from V and 3 bases from J; bases unmatched to any gene: 4. The CDR3 region is CASSKGQFNQPQHF. The CDR3 DNA is TGTGCCAGCAGTAAGGGACAGTTCAATCAGCCCCAGCATTTT.

The sample holds a few counts of this clone. The chain couples TRBV6-5 to TRBJ1-5, with 7 bases aligning to TRBD1. The J segment lost 6 bases and the V segment lost 2 bases, leaving 4 bases of the junction unmatched. The CDR3 runs 14 residues. The V gene's germline CDR1 is MNHEY and CDR2 SVGAGI. For the CDR3, the DNA is TGTGCCAGCAGTTACGAGGCAGGGGGTCAGCCCCAGCATTTT. It codes for CASSYEAGGQPQHF.

This clone turned up a few times. The chain employs TRBV3-1 (or the pseudogene TRBV3-2) and TRBJ2-1; perhaps TRBD1 as D (6 bases). The CDR3 is 14 amino acids. CDR1 and CDR2 from the germline V gene are LGHDT and YNNKEL (reference sequence). V lost 6 bases and J lost 6, with 15 bases in between. CDR3 bases: TGTGCCAGCAGACTTGAGGGGGATGGCAATGAGCAGTTCTTC. Its protein product is CASRLEGDGNEQFF.

J is TRBJ2-3 and V is TRBV6-4; 12 positions match TRBD1. Germline V lookup: CDR1 MRHNA, CDR2 SNTAGT. Trimming cost V 6 bases and J 5 bases; bases outside gene matches: 6. The CDR3 totals 15 residues. The CDR3 region is CASSQGQGAEDTQYF. Here the CDR3 DNA reads TGTGCCAGCAGCCAGGGACAGGGGGCTGAAGATACGCAGTATTTT.